The rows below give T cell receptor beta chains drawn from one sample of a study of fetal regulatory T cell absence and autoimmunity. Produced via immunoSEQ multiplex PCR; TCRdb's table is partial and in-frame only. The sample carries roughly 95,000 clones, around 72% recorded once. The sequenced sample was pancreas tissue. Receptors originate from a male donor with IPEX syndrome. Each CDR3 is given with its conserved first and last residue. Fields, in order: V gene, clone size, D gene, J gene, CDR3 protein, CDR3 DNA. The D gene is left open where the match is weak. Only part of the rows carry a size: once, few, many, or a class if the clone is expanded.

V gene: TRBV30
clone size: -
D gene: -
J gene: TRBJ2-2
CDR3 protein: CAWSVGGGAGELFF
CDR3 DNA: TGTGCCTGGAGTGTAGGGGGGGGCGCCGGGGAGCTGTTTTTT

V gene: TRBV10-3
clone size: -
D gene: TRBD2
J gene: TRBJ2-5
CDR3 protein: CAISPQGSSGQETQYF
CDR3 DNA: TGTGCCATCAGTCCCCAAGGTTCTAGCGGACAAGAGACCCAGTACTTC

V gene: TRBV7-6
clone size: few
D gene: TRBD1
J gene: TRBJ2-7
CDR3 protein: CASSPGQGAYEQYF
CDR3 DNA: TGTGCCAGCAGCCCGGGACAGGGGGCCTACGAGCAGTACTTC

V gene: TRBV2
clone size: -
D gene: TRBD2
J gene: TRBJ2-7
CDR3 protein: CASLGLAGPLNEQYF
CDR3 DNA: TGTGCCAGCTTAGGACTAGCGGGGCCTCTAAACGAGCAGTACTTC

V gene: TRBV13
clone size: -
D gene: -
J gene: TRBJ2-7
CDR3 protein: CASSFSHEQYF
CDR3 DNA: TGTGCCAGCAGCTTCAGCCACGAGCAGTACTTC

V gene: TRBV25-1
clone size: few
D gene: TRBD1
J gene: TRBJ2-7
CDR3 protein: CASSESGQGYEQYF
CDR3 DNA: TGTGCCAGCAGTGAATCAGGACAGGGCTACGAGCAGTACTTC

V gene: TRBV29-1
clone size: -
D gene: -
J gene: TRBJ2-7
CDR3 protein: CSVEEGKSYEQYF
CDR3 DNA: TGCAGCGTTGAAGAAGGGAAGTCCTACGAGCAGTACTTC

V gene: TRBV28
clone size: -
D gene: TRBD1
J gene: TRBJ2-7
CDR3 protein: CASSLGGQALGYEQYF
CDR3 DNA: TGTGCCAGCAGTTTGGGTGGACAGGCCTTAGGCTACGAGCAGTACTTC

V gene: TRBV7-2
clone size: -
D gene: TRBD1
J gene: TRBJ1-4
CDR3 protein: CASSQDRGSEKLFF
CDR3 DNA: TGTGCCAGCAGCCAGGACAGGGGGAGTGAAAAACTGTTTTTT

V gene: TRBV7-2
clone size: -
D gene: TRBD2
J gene: TRBJ2-1
CDR3 protein: CASRLNSGSSYNEQFF
CDR3 DNA: TGTGCCAGCAGGCTTAATAGCGGGAGCTCCTACAATGAGCAGTTCTTC

V gene: TRBV5-4
clone size: few
D gene: -
J gene: TRBJ1-6
CDR3 protein: CASSLWEGRNSPLHF
CDR3 DNA: TGTGCCAGCAGCTTGTGGGAAGGGCGTAATTCACCCCTCCACTTT

V gene: TRBV10-3
clone size: -
D gene: -
J gene: TRBJ2-7
CDR3 protein: CASQGNYEQYF
CDR3 DNA: TGTGCCTCGCAAGGGAACTACGAGCAGTACTTC

V gene: TRBV5-1
clone size: -
D gene: -
J gene: TRBJ2-1
CDR3 protein: CASSLDRGEQFF
CDR3 DNA: TGCGCCAGCAGCTTGGATAGGGGTGAGCAGTTCTTC

V gene: TRBV10-3
clone size: once
D gene: -
J gene: TRBJ2-2
CDR3 protein: CAISPGQNTGELFF
CDR3 DNA: TGTGCCATCAGTCCGGGACAGAACACCGGGGAGCTGTTTTTT

V gene: TRBV5-4
clone size: -
D gene: -
J gene: TRBJ2-1
CDR3 protein: CASSLGPGSGDEQFF
CDR3 DNA: TGTGCCAGCAGCTTGGGACCTGGTTCGGGCGATGAGCAGTTCTTC

V gene: TRBV7-2
clone size: few
D gene: TRBD1
J gene: TRBJ1-5
CDR3 protein: CASSLRDREGKPQHF
CDR3 DNA: TGTGCCAGCAGCCTCCGGGACAGGGAGGGAAAGCCCCAGCATTTT

V gene: TRBV7-9
clone size: -
D gene: TRBD1
J gene: TRBJ2-3
CDR3 protein: CASSTVGTGSTDTQYF
CDR3 DNA: TGTGCCAGCAGCACGGTCGGGACAGGGTCCACAGATACGCAGTATTTT

V gene: TRBV10-3
clone size: -
D gene: -
J gene: TRBJ2-5
CDR3 protein: CATRQEETQYF
CDR3 DNA: TGTGCCACCCGACAGGAAGAGACCCAGTACTTC

V gene: TRBV11-3
clone size: -
D gene: -
J gene: TRBJ1-1
CDR3 protein: CASSLDRVNTEAFF
CDR3 DNA: TGTGCCAGCAGCTTAGACAGGGTGAACACTGAAGCTTTCTTT

V gene: TRBV9
clone size: -
D gene: TRBD2
J gene: TRBJ2-6
CDR3 protein: CASSVAVTSGGANVLTF
CDR3 DNA: TGTGCCAGCAGCGTAGCTGTGACTAGCGGTGGGGCCAACGTCCTGACTTTC

V gene: TRBV15
clone size: -
D gene: TRBD2
J gene: TRBJ2-1
CDR3 protein: CATSRDETTSASYNEQFF
CDR3 DNA: TGTGCCACCAGCAGAGATGAAACGACTAGCGCTTCCTACAATGAGCAGTTCTTC

V gene: TRBV4-1
clone size: few
D gene: TRBD1
J gene: TRBJ2-7
CDR3 protein: CASSQGWATGLLWEQYF
CDR3 DNA: TGCGCCAGCAGCCAAGGATGGGCGACAGGGCTCCTTTGGGAGCAGTACTTC

V gene: TRBV5-4
clone size: -
D gene: TRBD2
J gene: TRBJ2-7
CDR3 protein: CASSPRTTSGSSYEQYF
CDR3 DNA: TGTGCCAGCAGCCCAAGGACTACTAGCGGGAGCTCCTACGAGCAGTACTTC

V gene: TRBV6-6
clone size: -
D gene: -
J gene: TRBJ1-5
CDR3 protein: CASSLSPGLSNQPQHF
CDR3 DNA: TGTGCCAGCAGTTTAAGCCCTGGACTGTCTAATCAGCCCCAGCATTTT

V gene: TRBV19
clone size: -
D gene: TRBD2
J gene: TRBJ2-2
CDR3 protein: CASSIKAGGHTGELFF
CDR3 DNA: TGTGCCAGTAGTATTAAGGCGGGGGGGCACACCGGGGAGCTGTTTTTT

V gene: TRBV5-6
clone size: -
D gene: -
J gene: TRBJ1-1
CDR3 protein: CASSGYPDYTEAFF
CDR3 DNA: TGTGCCAGCAGCGGGTACCCGGACTACACTGAAGCTTTCTTT

V gene: TRBV4-2
clone size: once
D gene: -
J gene: TRBJ1-3
CDR3 protein: CASSQDPGPLGNTIYF
CDR3 DNA: TGTGCCAGCAGCCAAGATCCTGGGCCCCTGGGAAACACCATATATTTT

V gene: TRBV6-5
clone size: -
D gene: -
J gene: TRBJ2-3
CDR3 protein: CASSIGRSTDTQYF
CDR3 DNA: TGTGCCAGCAGTATAGGACGGAGCACAGATACGCAGTATTTT

V gene: TRBV15
clone size: -
D gene: TRBD1
J gene: TRBJ2-7
CDR3 protein: CATSSRLGQSYEQYF
CDR3 DNA: TGTGCCACCAGCTCCAGACTGGGACAGTCCTACGAGCAGTACTTC

V gene: TRBV13
clone size: -
D gene: TRBD2
J gene: TRBJ2-1
CDR3 protein: CASSRTGLAYNEQFF
CDR3 DNA: TGTGCCAGCAGCAGAACGGGACTAGCCTACAATGAGCAGTTCTTC

V gene: TRBV5-1
clone size: -
D gene: TRBD1
J gene: TRBJ1-1
CDR3 protein: CASSSGQGSANTEAFF
CDR3 DNA: TGCGCCAGCAGCTCGGGACAGGGCTCTGCGAACACTGAAGCTTTCTTT